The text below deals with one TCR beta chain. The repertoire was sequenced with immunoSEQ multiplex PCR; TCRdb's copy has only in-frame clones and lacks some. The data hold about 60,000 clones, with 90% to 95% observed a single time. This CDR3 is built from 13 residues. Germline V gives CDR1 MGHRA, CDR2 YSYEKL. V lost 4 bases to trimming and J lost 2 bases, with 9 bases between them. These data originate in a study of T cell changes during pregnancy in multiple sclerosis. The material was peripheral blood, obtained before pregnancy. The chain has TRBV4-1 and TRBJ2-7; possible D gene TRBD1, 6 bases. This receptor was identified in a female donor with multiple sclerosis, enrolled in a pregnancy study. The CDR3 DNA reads TGCGCCAGCAGCCCACAGGGACCCTACGAGCAGTACTTC. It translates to CASSPQGPYEQYF.